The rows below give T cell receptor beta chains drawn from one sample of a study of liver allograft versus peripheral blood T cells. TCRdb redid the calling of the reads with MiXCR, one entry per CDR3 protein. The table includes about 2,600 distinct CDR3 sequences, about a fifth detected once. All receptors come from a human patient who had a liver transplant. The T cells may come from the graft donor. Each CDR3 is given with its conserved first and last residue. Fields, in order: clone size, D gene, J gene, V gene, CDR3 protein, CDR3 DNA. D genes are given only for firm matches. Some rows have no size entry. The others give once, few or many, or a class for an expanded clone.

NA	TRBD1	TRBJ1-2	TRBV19	CASRKSRDSNYGYTF	TGTGCCAGTAGGAAATCCCGGGACAGTAACTATGGCTACACCTTC
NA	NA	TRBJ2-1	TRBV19	CASSIRIGDLGDEQFF	TGTGCCAGTAGTATAAGGATCGGGGATCTGGGGGATGAGCAGTTCTTC
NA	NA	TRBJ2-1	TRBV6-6	CASSYNGASETNNEQFF	TGTGCCAGCAGTTACAACGGAGCTAGTGAGACCAACAATGAGCAGTTCTTC
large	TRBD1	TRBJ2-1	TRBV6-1	CASSEEEGQGGDEQFF	TGTGCCAGCAGTGAAGAGGAGGGACAGGGTGGGGATGAGCAGTTCTTC
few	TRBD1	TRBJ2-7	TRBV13	CASSFRTGGSYEQYF	TGTGCCAGCAGCTTCCGGACAGGGGGCTCCTACGAGCAGTACTTC
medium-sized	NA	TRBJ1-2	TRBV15	CATSREGNGYGYTF	TGTGCCACCAGCAGAGAGGGGAATGGCTATGGCTACACCTTC
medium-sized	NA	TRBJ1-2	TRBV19	CASSIGQVYGYTF	TGTGCCAGTAGTATAGGTCAGGTCTATGGCTACACCTTC
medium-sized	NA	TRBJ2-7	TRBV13	CASSSRGYYEQYF	TGTGCCAGCAGCTCCCGGGGGTACTACGAGCAGTACTTC
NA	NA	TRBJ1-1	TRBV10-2	CASSESRVNTEAFF	TGCGCCAGCAGTGAGTCGCGTGTGAACACTGAAGCTTTCTTT
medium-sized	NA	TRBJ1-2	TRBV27	CASSLIAGAGPGYTF	TGTGCCAGCAGTTTAATTGCTGGGGCCGGCCCTGGCTACACCTTC
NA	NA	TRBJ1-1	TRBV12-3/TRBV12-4	CASIGLGGTEAFF	TGTGCCAGCATTGGTTTAGGGGGCACTGAAGCTTTCTTT
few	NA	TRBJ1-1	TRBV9	CASSVGGRTEAFF	TGTGCCAGCAGCGTAGGAGGTCGGACTGAAGCTTTCTTT
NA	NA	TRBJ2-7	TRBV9	CASSARPGQDHYEQYF	TGTGCCAGCAGCGCGAGGCCGGGACAAGATCACTACGAGCAGTACTTC
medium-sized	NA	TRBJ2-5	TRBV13	CASSSQPRLSRETQYF	TGTGCCAGCAGCTCCCAACCCAGACTGTCACGGGAGACCCAGTACTTC
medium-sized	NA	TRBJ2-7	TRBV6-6	CASSYSGTGGLEQYF	TGTGCCAGCAGTTACAGCGGAACAGGTGGGTTGGAGCAGTACTTC
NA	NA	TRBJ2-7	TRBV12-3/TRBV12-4	CASSLGSPYEQYF	TGTGCCAGCAGTTTGGGGAGTCCCTACGAGCAGTACTTC
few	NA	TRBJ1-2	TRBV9	CASSARVHGGRGYTF	TGTGCCAGCAGCGCCCGAGTGCACGGGGGGCGCGGCTACACCTTC
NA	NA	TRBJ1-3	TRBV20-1	CSAKTTATSRNTIYF	TGCAGTGCTAAGACAACCGCCACATCCCGAAACACCATATATTTT
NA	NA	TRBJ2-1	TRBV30	CAWSHGPSGAQFF	TGTGCCTGGAGTCACGGACCTTCAGGTGCGCAGTTCTTC
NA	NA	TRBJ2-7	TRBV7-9	CASSLVIYEQYF	TGTGCCAGCAGCCTAGTTATATACGAGCAGTACTTC
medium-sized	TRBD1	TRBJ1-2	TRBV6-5	CASSPQGGNDGYTF	TGTGCCAGCAGTCCACAGGGGGGAAACGATGGCTACACCTTC
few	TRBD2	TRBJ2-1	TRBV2	CASLRGGGPNEQFF	TGTGCCAGCCTGAGGGGCGGGGGACCCAATGAGCAGTTCTTC